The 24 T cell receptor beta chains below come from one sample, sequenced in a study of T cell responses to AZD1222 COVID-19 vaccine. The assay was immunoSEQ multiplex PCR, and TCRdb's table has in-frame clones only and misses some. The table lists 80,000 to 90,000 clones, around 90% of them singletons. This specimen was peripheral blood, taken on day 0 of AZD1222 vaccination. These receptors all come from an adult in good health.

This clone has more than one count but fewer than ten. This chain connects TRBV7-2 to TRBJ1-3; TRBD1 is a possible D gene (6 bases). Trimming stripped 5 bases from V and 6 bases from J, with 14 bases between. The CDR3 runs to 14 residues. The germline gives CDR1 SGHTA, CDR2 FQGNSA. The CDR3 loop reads CASSRAGVINTIYF. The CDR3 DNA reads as TGTGCCAGCAGCAGAGCAGGGGTAATAAACACCATATATTTT. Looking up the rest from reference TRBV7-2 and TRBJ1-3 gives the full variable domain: GAGVSQSPSNKVTEKGKDVELRCDPISGHTALYWYRQSLGQGLEFLIYFQGNSAPDKSGLPSDRFSAERTGGSVSTLTIQRTQQEDSAVYLCASSRAGVINTIYFGEGSWLTVV.

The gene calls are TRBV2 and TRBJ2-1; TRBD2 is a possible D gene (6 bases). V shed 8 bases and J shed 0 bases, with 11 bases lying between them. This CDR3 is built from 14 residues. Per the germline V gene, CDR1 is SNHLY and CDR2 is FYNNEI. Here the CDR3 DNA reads TGTGCCAGCTGCCCGGACTACTCCTACAATGAGCAGTTCTTC. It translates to CASCPDYSYNEQFF. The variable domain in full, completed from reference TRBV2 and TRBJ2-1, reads EPEVTQTPSHQVTQMGQEVILRCVPISNHLYFYWYRQILGQKVEFLVSFYNNEISEKSEIFDDQFSVERPDGSNFTLKIRSTKLEDSAMYFCASCPDYSYNEQFFGPGTRLTVL.

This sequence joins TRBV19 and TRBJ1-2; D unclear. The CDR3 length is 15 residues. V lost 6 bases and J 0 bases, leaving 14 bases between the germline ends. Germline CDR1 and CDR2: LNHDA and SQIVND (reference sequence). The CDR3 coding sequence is TGTGCCAGTAGCCAAGGTGGAAACTCTAACTATGGCTACACCTTC. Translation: CASSQGGNSNYGYTF.

The CDR3 region has the DNA TGTGCCAGTAGTATCACGGGAGCCTACAATGAGCAGTTCTTC. This translates into CASSITGAYNEQFF. V gene TRBV19 combines with J gene TRBJ2-1; tentatively, D is TRBD2 (6 bases). The CDR3 length is 14 residues. Germline assignment: CDR1 LNHDA and CDR2 SQIVND (reference sequence). V was cut by 3 bases and J by 2 bases, with 8 bases left in between.

The CDR3, as DNA: TGTGCCAGCACCGGGAGGGTCAGGGAGACCCAGTACTTC. Protein: CASTGRVRETQYF. This chain connects TRBV12-3 or TRBV12-4 to TRBJ2-5, with 8 nucleotides matching TRBD2. This CDR3 comprises 13 residues. Trimming took 7 bases from V and 5 from J; bases not matched to a gene: 6.

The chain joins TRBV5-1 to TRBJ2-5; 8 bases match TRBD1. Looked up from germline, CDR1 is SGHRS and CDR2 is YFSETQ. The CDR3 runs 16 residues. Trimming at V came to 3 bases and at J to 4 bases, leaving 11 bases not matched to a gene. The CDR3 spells CASSSGQGVGGETQYF. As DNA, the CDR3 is TGCGCCAGCAGCTCAGGACAGGGCGTTGGCGGAGAGACCCAGTACTTC.

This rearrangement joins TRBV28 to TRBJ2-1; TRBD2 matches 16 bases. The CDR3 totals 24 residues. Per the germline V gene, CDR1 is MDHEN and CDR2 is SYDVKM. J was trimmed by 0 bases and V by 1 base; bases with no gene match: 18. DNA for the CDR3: TGTGCCAGCAGTTTATTAGGTTGGGGACTAGCGGGAGGGCCCTCAAGGGGCTCCTACAATGAGCAGTTCTTC. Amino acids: CASSLLGWGLAGGPSRGSYNEQFF.

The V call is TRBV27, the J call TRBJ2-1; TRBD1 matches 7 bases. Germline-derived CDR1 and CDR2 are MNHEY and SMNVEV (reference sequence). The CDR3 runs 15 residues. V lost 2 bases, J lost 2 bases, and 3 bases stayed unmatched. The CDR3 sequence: CASSLGTEAYNEQFF. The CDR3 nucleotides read TGTGCCAGCAGTTTAGGGACAGAGGCCTACAATGAGCAGTTCTTC.

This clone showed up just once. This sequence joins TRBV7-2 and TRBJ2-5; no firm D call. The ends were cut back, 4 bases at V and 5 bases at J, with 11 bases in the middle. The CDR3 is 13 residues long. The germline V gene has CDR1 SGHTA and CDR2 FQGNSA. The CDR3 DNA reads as TGTGCCAGCAGCTCAAGTAGCAGGGAGACCCAGTACTTC. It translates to CASSSSSRETQYF.

This CDR3 is CATRGGQTNEKLFF. The CDR3 coding sequence is TGTGCCACCAGGGGAGGGCAGACTAATGAAAAACTGTTTTTT. The V and J genes are TRBV15 and TRBJ1-4; D gene ambiguous. This CDR3 region has 14 residues. Per the germline V gene, CDR1 is LNHNV and CDR2 is YYDKDF (reference sequence). The V and J ends lost 6 bases and 2 bases respectively, with 10 bases between them. The variable domain in full, completed from reference TRBV15 and TRBJ1-4, reads DAMVIQNPRYQVTQFGKPVTLSCSQTLNHNVMYWYQQKSSQAPKLLFHYYDKDFNNEADTPDNFQSRRPNTSFCFLDIRSPGLGDTAMYLCATRGGQTNEKLFFGSGTQLSVL.

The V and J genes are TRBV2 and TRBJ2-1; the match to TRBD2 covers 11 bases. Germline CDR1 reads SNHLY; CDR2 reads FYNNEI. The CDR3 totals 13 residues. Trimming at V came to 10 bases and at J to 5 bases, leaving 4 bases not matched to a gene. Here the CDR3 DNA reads TGTGCCACCGGGACTAGCGGACACAATGAGCAGTTCTTC. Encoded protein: CATGTSGHNEQFF.

CDR3 nucleotides: TGTGCCAGCAGCCGTCGGGGGGGTAAAAACATTCAGTACTTC. Translating gives CASSRRGGKNIQYF. The chain recombines TRBV5-6 with TRBJ2-4; 8 nucleotides agree with TRBD2. Germline V gives CDR1 SGHDT, CDR2 YYEEEE. The length of the CDR3 is 14 residues. V lost 4 bases, J lost 4 bases, and 4 bases stayed unmatched.

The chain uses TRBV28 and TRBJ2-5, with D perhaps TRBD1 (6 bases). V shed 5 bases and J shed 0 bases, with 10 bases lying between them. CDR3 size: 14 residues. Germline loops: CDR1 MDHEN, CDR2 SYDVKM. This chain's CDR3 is CASSRRQDQETQYF. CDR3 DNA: TGTGCCAGCAGTCGACGACAGGACCAAGAGACCCAGTACTTC.

The chain's CDR3 is CASSLASANTGELFF. The DNA of the CDR3 is TGTGCCAGCAGTTTGGCCAGCGCGAACACCGGGGAGCTGTTTTTT. The V and J genes are TRBV27 and TRBJ2-2, with D unclear. Trimming removed 3 bases from V and 0 bases from J, with 8 bases in between. The CDR3 extends over 15 amino acids. Per germline, CDR1 MNHEY and CDR2 SMNVEV (reference sequence).

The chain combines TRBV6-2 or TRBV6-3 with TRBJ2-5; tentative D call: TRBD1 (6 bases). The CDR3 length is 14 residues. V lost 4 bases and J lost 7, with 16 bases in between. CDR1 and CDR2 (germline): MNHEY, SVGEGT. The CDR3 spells CASSFVGARGTQYF. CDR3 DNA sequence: TGTGCCAGCAGTTTTGTGGGGGCTCGAGGGACCCAGTACTTC.

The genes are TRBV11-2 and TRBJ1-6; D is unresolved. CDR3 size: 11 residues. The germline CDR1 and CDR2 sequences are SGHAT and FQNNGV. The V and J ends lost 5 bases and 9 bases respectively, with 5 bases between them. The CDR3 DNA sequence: TGTGCCAGCAGCAATAGTTCACCCCTCCACTTT. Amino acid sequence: CASSNSSPLHF.

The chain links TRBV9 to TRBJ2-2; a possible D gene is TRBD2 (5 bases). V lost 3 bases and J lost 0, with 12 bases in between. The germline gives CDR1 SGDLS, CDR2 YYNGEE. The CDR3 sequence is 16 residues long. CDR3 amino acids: CASSAPDLPNTGELFF. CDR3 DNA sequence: TGTGCCAGCAGCGCCCCGGACTTACCGAACACCGGGGAGCTGTTTTTT.

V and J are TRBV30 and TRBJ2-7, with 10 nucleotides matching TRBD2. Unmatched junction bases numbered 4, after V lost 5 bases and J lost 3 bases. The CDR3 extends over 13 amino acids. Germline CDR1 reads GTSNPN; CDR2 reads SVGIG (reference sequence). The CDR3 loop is CAWGLAELYEQYF. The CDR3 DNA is TGTGCCTGGGGACTAGCGGAGCTCTACGAGCAGTACTTC.

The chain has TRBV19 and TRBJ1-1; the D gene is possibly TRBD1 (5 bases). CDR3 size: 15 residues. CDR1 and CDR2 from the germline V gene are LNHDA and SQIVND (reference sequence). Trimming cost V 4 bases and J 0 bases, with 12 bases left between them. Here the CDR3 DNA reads TGTGCCAGTAGTAAGGATGAGGGGTTGAACACTGAAGCTTTCTTT. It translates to CASSKDEGLNTEAFF.

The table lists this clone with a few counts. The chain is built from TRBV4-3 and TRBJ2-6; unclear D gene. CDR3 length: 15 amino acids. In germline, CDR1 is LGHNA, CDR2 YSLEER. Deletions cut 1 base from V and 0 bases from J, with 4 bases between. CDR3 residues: CASSQVSSGANVLTF. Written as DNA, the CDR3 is TGCGCCAGCAGCCAAGTGTCCTCTGGGGCCAACGTCCTGACTTTC.

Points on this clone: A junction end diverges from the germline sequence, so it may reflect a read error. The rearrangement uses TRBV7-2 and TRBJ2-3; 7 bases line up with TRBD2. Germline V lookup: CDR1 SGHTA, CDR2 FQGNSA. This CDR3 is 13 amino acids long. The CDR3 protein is CASRLVGGDTQYF. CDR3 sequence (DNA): TGTGCCAGCAGATTAGTGGGAGGGGATACGCAGTATTTT. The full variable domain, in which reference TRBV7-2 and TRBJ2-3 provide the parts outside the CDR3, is GAGVSQSPSNKVTEKGKDVELRCDPISGHTALYWYRQSLGQGLEFLIYFQGNSAPDKSGLPSDRFSAERTGGSVSTLTIQRTQQEDSAVYLCASRLVGGDTQYFGPGTRLTVL.

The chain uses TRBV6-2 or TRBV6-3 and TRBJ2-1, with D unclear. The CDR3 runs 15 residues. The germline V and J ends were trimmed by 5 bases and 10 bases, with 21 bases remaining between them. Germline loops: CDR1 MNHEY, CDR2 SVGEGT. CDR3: CASSEATPITMEQFF. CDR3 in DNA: TGTGCCAGCAGTGAGGCCACACCTATCACAATGGAGCAGTTCTTC.

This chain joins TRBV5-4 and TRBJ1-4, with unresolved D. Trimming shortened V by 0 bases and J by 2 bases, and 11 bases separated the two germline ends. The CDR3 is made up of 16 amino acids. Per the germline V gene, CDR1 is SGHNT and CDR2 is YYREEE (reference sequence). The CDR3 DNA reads TGTGCCAGCAGCTTGGAAGTGTGGAGCACTAATGAAAAACTGTTTTTT. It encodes CASSLEVWSTNEKLFF.

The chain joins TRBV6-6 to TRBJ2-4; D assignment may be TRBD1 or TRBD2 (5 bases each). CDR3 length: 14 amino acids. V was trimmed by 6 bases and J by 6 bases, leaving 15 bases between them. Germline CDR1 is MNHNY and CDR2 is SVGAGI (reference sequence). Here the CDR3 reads CASRVVIGGNIQYF. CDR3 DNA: TGTGCCAGCAGGGTAGTGATTGGGGGAAACATTCAGTACTTC.